The clone carrying this T cell receptor beta chain was detected a few times. The data were taken from a study of cytomegalovirus exposure and HLA in healthy donors. Germline CDR1 SQVTM, CDR2 ANQGSEA. The CDR3 has 13 residues. V lost 6 bases to trimming and J lost 6 bases; unmatched junction nucleotides: 5. Primers included in the PCR were 60 Vbeta and 13 Jbeta primers. Profiled with immunoSEQ multiplex PCR; TCRdb holds only in-frame clones, not every one. The sample holds some 100,000 clones; roughly 84% are singletons and the top ten take 1.2%. The chain combines TRBV29-1 with TRBJ2-3; 11 bases are shared with TRBD2. The sequenced sample consisted of PBMCs. The receptor was isolated from a woman aged 18-30 years in good health and CMV-seronegative. The CDR3 sequence is CSVRASGRDTQYF. CDR3 DNA: TGCAGCGTGAGGGCTAGCGGGAGGGATACGCAGTATTTT.